This T cell receptor beta chain was profiled in a study of metastatic and nonmetastatic thyroid tumors. As for the study in general: Samples came from malignant and benign thyroid patients, and repertoires were compared across blood and tumor or nodule tissue.

Prior to thyroid surgery, none of the patients had received any treatment. TCRdb re-called the PCR reads with MiXCR. The profile covers tens of thousands of clones, with over 9.5% appearing a single time and around 21% taken by the ten largest. In this sample, this clone turned up many times. The junction had 8 bases not matched to a gene; V was cut back by 0 bases and J by 6 bases. The CDR3 has 17 residues. Looked up from germline, CDR1 is SGDLS and CDR2 is YYNGEE. The rearrangement uses TRBV9 and TRBJ2-7, with TRBD2 matching over 14 bases. The sequenced sample was blood. The sequence derives from a female donor with papillary thyroid cancer or a benign thyroid nodule (not recorded which). Some clones in this sample may be carry-over from other donors' samples. CDR3 sequence reads: CASSVGITGTSGSEQYF. The CDR3 DNA is TGTGCCAGCAGCGTAGGGATTACCGGGACTAGCGGGAGCGAGCAGTACTTC.